The source of this T cell receptor (beta chain) is a study of T cell responses to AZD1222 COVID-19 vaccine. V was pared by 8 bases and J by 2 bases, with 17 bases between. The CDR3 spans 14 residues. Germline V gene sequence: CDR1 GTSNPN, CDR2 SVGIG (reference sequence). Clones were read by immunoSEQ multiplex PCR, and TCRdb kept only the in-frame ones, dropping some. Of 95,000 to 100,000 clones listed, roughly 90% are singletons. The genes are TRBV30 and TRBJ2-3; no reliable D call. The sequenced sample was peripheral blood, obtained on day 0 of AZD1222 vaccination. This TCR was recovered from an adult in good health. The CDR3 spells CARRSGQSTDTQYF. CDR3 nucleotides: TGTGCCCGACGGTCTGGGCAGTCCACAGATACGCAGTATTTT.